The rows below give T cell receptor beta chains drawn from one sample of a study of graft-versus-host responses after intestinal transplantation. Using immunoSEQ multiplex PCR, the repertoire was profiled, and TCRdb retains in-frame clones only, with some absent. The data contain about 21,000 clones, roughly 43% of them singletons. Specimen: alloreactive CD8+ T cells from a mixed lymphocyte reaction culture, collected before intestinal transplant. These receptors all stem from a human patient who received an intestinal transplant. CDR3s include the opening cysteine and the closing phenylalanine or tryptophan. D genes are given only for firm matches. Rows may omit the clone size; those that give it use once, few, many or a size class.

>.|.|TRBV7-9|TRBJ2-2
TGTGCCAGCAGCTTCGGGGCCCTAGGAGGGGAGCTGTTTTTT
CASSFGALGGELFF
>.|few|TRBV9|TRBJ2-2
TGTGCCAGCAGCGTATTGGGGGGCGTCAACACCGGGGAGCTGTTTTTT
CASSVLGGVNTGELFF
>.|.|TRBV28|TRBJ1-3
TGTGCCAGCAGTGAAACCGCACCAGAGGACAGCAAGCTGGAGTTTCCCATATATTTT
CASSETAPEDSKLEFPIYF
>.|.|TRBV19|TRBJ2-1
TGTGCCAGTAGTACCGCGCAGGGTAATGAGCAGTTCTTC
CASSTAQGNEQFF
>TRBD2|.|TRBV29-1|TRBJ2-7
TGCAGCGCGTTGGGATCTTCTAGCGGGACTTACTACGAGCAGTACTTC
CSALGSSSGTYYEQYF
>.|.|TRBV5-4|TRBJ2-7
TGTGCCAGCAGCTGGGTGGCCGACTCCTACGAGCAGTACTTC
CASSWVADSYEQYF
>TRBD1|.|TRBV18|TRBJ2-2
TGTGCCAGCTCACCTTACGACAGGGCTATCGGGGAGCTGTTTTTT
CASSPYDRAIGELFF
>.|.|TRBV6-1|TRBJ2-5
TGTGCCAGCAGTGTACAAGAGACCCAGTACTTC
CASSVQETQYF
>.|.|TRBV4-1|TRBJ2-1
TGCGCCAGCAGCCAAATAACCGAAATCGATGAGCAGCTCTTC
CASSQITEIDEQLF
>TRBD2|.|TRBV2|TRBJ2-4
TGTGCCATCAGGTGGGAGGGCAACATTCAGTACTTC
CAIRWEGNIQYF
>.|medium-sized|TRBV7-3|TRBJ2-3
TGTGCCAGCAGCCCCGGCCGCGGGCGGCGCGCAGATACGCAGTATTTT
CASSPGRGRRADTQYF
>.|medium-sized|TRBV5-5|TRBJ1-2
TGTGCCAGCAGCTTGGACTGGACTCATGGGGGCTACACCTTC
CASSLDWTHGGYTF
>.|.|TRBV7-9|TRBJ2-5
TGTGCCAGCAGCTTAGCCCTCGGGGGCCGAGAGACCCAGTACTTC
CASSLALGGRETQYF
>.|.|TRBV5-8|TRBJ1-5
TGTGCCAGCAGCCCCCTACGGACAGACAATCAGCCCCAGCATTTT
CASSPLRTDNQPQHF
>.|medium-sized|TRBV5-1|TRBJ1-3
TGCGCCAGCAGCAGGGACCCGGCTGGAAACACCATATATTTT
CASSRDPAGNTIYF
>.|few|TRBV28|TRBJ1-4
TGTGCCAGCGGTGGGCGGGTCTCGTGGGAAAAACTGTTTTTT
CASGGRVSWEKLFF
>TRBD1|medium-sized|TRBV27|TRBJ2-7
TGTGCCAGCAGTTTGATCAGGGGGACCGAGCAGTACTTC
CASSLIRGTEQYF
>.|.|TRBV7-9|TRBJ2-1
TGTGCCAGCAGCTTGACTCCGCCCGCGGAGCAGTTCTTC
CASSLTPPAEQFF
>.|few|TRBV29-1|TRBJ2-5
TGCACCTCCGGGGACCCAGGGACCCAGTACTTC
CTSGDPGTQYF
>TRBD1|.|TRBV6-5|TRBJ1-5
TGTGCCAGCAGCCCGGGACAGGGGGCGTTTCAGCCCCAGCATTTT
CASSPGQGAFQPQHF
>.|.|TRBV19|TRBJ1-1
TGTGCCAGTAGTAAATTGGGGGGAGGCACTGAAGCTTTCTTT
CASSKLGGGTEAFF
>.|few|TRBV28|TRBJ2-7
TGTGCCAGCAGTTTGGGGGCTTACGAGCAGTACTTC
CASSLGAYEQYF
>TRBD2|few|TRBV19|TRBJ2-5
TGTGCCAGTAGTCAGATGGGACTAGCCAGGGAGACCCAGTACTTC
CASSQMGLARETQYF
>.|few|TRBV5-6|TRBJ2-2
TGTGCCAGCAGCTTGCTCCCCACCGGGGAGCTGTTTTTT
CASSLLPTGELFF
>.|medium-sized|TRBV7-9|TRBJ1-2
TGTGCCAGCAGCTTAGGCGACCGGATGATCTATGGCTACACCTTC
CASSLGDRMIYGYTF
>.|.|TRBV29-1|TRBJ2-7
TGCAGCGTTGGGGGGGCGAGGGAGCAGTACTTC
CSVGGAREQYF